This T cell receptor (beta chain) was recorded in a study of Ad26.COV2.S vaccination and SARS-CoV-2 variants (dated by TCRdb to 2020 to 2023). General notes on the study: TCRbeta repertoire sequencing was used to assess the specificity and breadth of SARS-CoV-2-reactive T cell receptors after Ad26.COV2.S vaccination. The TCR-sequenced set comprised about 32 samples: some 19 Ad26.COV2.S vaccine recipients, 5 placebo recipients and 8 SARS-CoV-2 convalescent individuals.

The time point label of this sample denotes: individuals recovered from natural SARS-CoV-2 infection. TCRbeta CDR3 regions were sequenced with the immunoSEQ Assay. After extraction, genomic DNA underwent amplification by bias-controlled multiplex PCR, followed by high-throughput sequencing. The study's own analysis went as follows. To quantify the absolute abundance of every unique TCRbeta CDR3 region, sequences were collapsed and filtered. Usable DNA was measured by amplifying reference genes present in all nucleated cells, and TCRbeta template counts were normalized to that usable DNA to estimate T cell fraction. Repertoire TCRs were annotated as SARS-CoV-2-specific by exact matching of V gene, CDR3 amino acid sequence and J gene to a known reactive TCR set. MIRA supplied the reference SARS-CoV-2 TCR set, which was filtered for enrichment in COVID-19-positive ImmuneCODE repertoires so that public or cross-reactive TCRs were removed. Using the MIRA antigens, annotated TCRs were further analysed by specific ORF or by position within an ORF. Breadth was defined as annotated unique rearrangements over total unique productive rearrangements; depth was the summed frequency of those rearrangements. Group comparisons of TCR breadth used two-sided Wilcoxon rank-sum tests. TCRdb carries this immuneACCESS record with in-frame sequences only. Its versions omit some clonotypes, under half of them owing to an unresolved V gene in the studies checked, with the rest unexplained. V and J calls and clone size come straight from that table; D and trimming were deduced from the DNA. This sample comprises around 86,000 clones, less than 85% of them detected only once. About 17% of the sample goes to the ten largest clones.

This clone came up once. The target of this receptor is not known. Per-base qualities were not stored, and no clone one base away is much larger. What the work shows at the level of the full study, not this receptor alone: Comparable non-spike TCR breadth was observed between vaccine and placebo recipients, consistent with only spike being contained in the vaccine. After vaccination, substantial breadth of spike-specific CD8+ and CD4+ T cell responses was reported. The authors noted that the TCR breadth and depth analyses may have underestimated total T cell responses. Compared with placebo recipients, Ad26.COV2.S recipients showed higher spike-specific TCR breadth (P = 0.0014).

This TCR was recovered from a human donor who had recovered from COVID-19. Material: peripheral blood, obtained after recovery from COVID-19.

The nucleotide sequence reads TGTGCCAGCAGCCCCTGGGGAAGCGGGGGCTACAATGAGCAGTTCTTC. Its product reads: CASSPWGSGGYNEQFF. The chain couples TRBV7-2 to TRBJ2-1; 8 bases in the junction line up with TRBD2. The CDR3, from cysteine to phenylalanine, totals 16 residues. CDR3 DNA is the only sequence kept; it has 48 bases, read in frame from the first base. V lost 5 bases and J lost 3 bases, and the count of bases not matched to a germline gene is 9. Per the germline V gene, SGHTA is the CDR1 and FQGNSA is the CDR2.